This TCR beta chain was sequenced during a study of blood T cell repertoires in COVID-19. Study at large: Italy, Spain and the United States were the sources of the convalescent and acute COVID-19 samples. T cells, B-cell-depleted T cells, or PBMCs supplied cDNA or gDNA.

From germline, CDR1 is SGHRS and CDR2 YFSETQ. This CDR3 spans 14 amino acids. V trimming: 8 bases; J trimming: 7 bases; junction bases outside the gene matches: 13. Authors' analysis steps: Reference gene primer amplification gave estimated nucleated cell counts. Profiled with immunoSEQ multiplex PCR; TCRdb holds only in-frame clones, not every one. V and J calls and clone size are given by that table; D and trimming were obtained from the DNA. The sample has around 220,000 clones, around 80% seen once. Sequencing was performed on peripheral blood. This chain uses TRBV5-1 with TRBJ2-3; 7 bases line up with TRBD2. The clonotype comes from a woman of 80 years or more with COVID-19, enrolled during active disease. The CDR3 protein is CASSGREIRHTQYF. The CDR3, as DNA: TGCGCCAGTAGCGGGCGGGAGATACGTCATACGCAGTATTTT. The variable domain in full, with the rest retrieved from reference TRBV5-1 and TRBJ2-3, is KAGVTQTPRYLIKTRGQQVTLSCSPISGHRSVSWYQQTPGQGLQFLFEYFSETQRNKGNFPGRFSGRQFSNSRSEMNVSTLELGDSALYLCASSGREIRHTQYFGPGTRLTVL.